This TCR beta chain was retrieved from a study of T cells in Graves' hyperthyroidism and ophthalmopathy. Overall study findings and caveats: Stable hyperthyroidism and ophthalmopathy were separated using 13 V-J signatures.

Amplification yielded TCR beta CDR3 regions, with RNA transcripts as the source. During a first-round RT-PCR of the TCR CDR3, the HTBI primer set was used. Using its own MiXCR run on the multiplex PCR reads, TCRdb lists one record per CDR3 protein. This sample has roughly 700,000 distinct CDR3 sequences, with around a third found just once. Germline V gene lookup returns CDR1 SGHTA and CDR2 FQGNSA. The J segment lost 1 base and the V segment lost 5 bases, leaving 10 bases of the junction unmatched. This CDR3 is 16 amino acids long. This clonotype was seen a handful of times. The antigen remains unidentified. Patients were excluded because of uncontrolled infection, other autoimmune disease, pregnancy or lactation.

The specimen sequenced was blood. This sequence was found in a woman aged 40 to 50 with Graves' hyperthyroidism. V usage is TRBV7-2 and J usage is TRBJ2-7, with 8 bases that match TRBD2. CDR3: CASSLTTSGPSYEQYF. The CDR3 DNA is TGTGCCAGCAGCCTAACCACTAGCGGCCCTTCCTACGAGCAGTACTTC.